One TCR beta chain is described in this entry. These data originate in a study of blood T cell repertoires in COVID-19. Overall study: Sources were T cells, B-cell-depleted T cells, or PBMCs; the material itself was cDNA or gDNA.

Germline V gene sequence: CDR1 MDHEN, CDR2 SYDVKM. The CDR3 is made up of 14 amino acids. The V end lost 8 bases, the J end lost 3 bases, and 16 bases lay between the germline ends. Authors' processing steps: Reference gene primer amplification in the assay estimated nucleated cell counts. TCRdb's copy holds only in-frame clones and misses some; the assay was immunoSEQ multiplex PCR. V and J calls and clone size follow that table, whereas D and trimming were derived from the DNA. The table has 250,000 to 350,000 clones, 70% to 90% seen once. This receptor was taken from a woman aged 45-65 years who had recovered from COVID-19. The rearrangement joins TRBV28 to TRBJ1-1; D is undetermined. The specimen sequenced was peripheral blood. The CDR3 coding sequence is TGTGCCAGCGGATTAACGGAGGGAGACACTGAAGCTTTCTTT. Translated: CASGLTEGDTEAFF. Variable domain in full (rest from reference TRBV28 and TRBJ1-1): DVKVTQSSRYLVKRTGEKVFLECVQDMDHENMFWYRQDPGLGLRLIYFSYDVKMKEKGDIPEGYSVSREKKERFSLILESASTNQTSMYLCASGLTEGDTEAFFGQGTRLTVV.